The 30 T cell receptor beta chains below come from one sample, sequenced in a study of cytomegalovirus exposure and HLA in healthy donors. Primers: 60 Vbeta forward and 13 Jbeta reverse. The method was immunoSEQ multiplex PCR; TCRdb's version includes in-frame clones alone and lacks a portion of them. The table shows roughly 100,000 clones, with 60% to 80% occurring only once. Specimen: PBMCs. The source of these receptors is a middle-aged man in good health and CMV-seropositive.

The genes are TRBV6-6 and TRBJ2-5; TRBD2 matches 12 bases. Unmatched junction bases numbered 6, after V lost 3 bases and J lost 4 bases. Looked up from germline, CDR1 is MNHNY and CDR2 is SVGAGI (reference sequence). This CDR3 comprises 16 residues. CDR3 region: CASSYPSGGAAETQYF. The CDR3 nucleotides read TGTGCCAGCAGTTATCCTAGCGGGGGGGCCGCAGAGACCCAGTACTTC.

The chain recombines TRBV5-1 with TRBJ1-1; tentatively, D is TRBD1 (6 bases). Germline V gene data show CDR1 as SGHRS and CDR2 as YFSETQ. The CDR3 loop spans 12 amino acids. V was shortened by 0 bases and J by 7 bases, with 7 bases between the two germline ends. The CDR3 nucleotides are TGCGCCAGCAGCTTGGCGGACAGTGAAGCTTTCTTT. Protein sequence: CASSLADSEAFF.

The chain employs TRBV7-2 and TRBJ1-2; no clear D gene. Germline values: CDR1 SGHTA, CDR2 FQGNSA. The CDR3 is made up of 14 amino acids. Trimming took off 0 bases at V and 4 bases at J, with 9 bases between the two ends. CDR3 loop: CASSLALRGYGYTF. The CDR3 bases are TGTGCCAGCAGCTTAGCGCTACGGGGCTATGGCTACACCTTC. Variable domain in full (rest from reference TRBV7-2 and TRBJ1-2): GAGVSQSPSNKVTEKGKDVELRCDPISGHTALYWYRQSLGQGLEFLIYFQGNSAPDKSGLPSDRFSAERTGGSVSTLTIQRTQQEDSAVYLCASSLALRGYGYTFGSGTRLTVV.

This sequence joins TRBV7-2 and TRBJ2-3; 8 bases map to TRBD2. From germline, CDR1 is SGHTA and CDR2 FQGNSA. This CDR3 spans 16 amino acids. V lost 7 bases to trimming and J lost 1 base; unmatched junction nucleotides: 10. The CDR3 spells CASKDGAGGRTDTQYF. DNA for the CDR3: TGTGCCAGCAAGGACGGGGCGGGGGGCCGCACAGATACGCAGTATTTT.

This clone was seen a single time. The gene calls are TRBV5-4 and TRBJ2-2, with TRBD1 identical over 7 bases. This CDR3 spans 15 amino acids. After removal of 0 bases from V and 4 bases from J, the junction contained 3 bases not matched to a gene. Germline lookup yields CDR1 SGHNT and CDR2 YYREEE (reference sequence). The CDR3 spells CASSLGQGPTGELFF. CDR3 bases: TGTGCCAGCAGCTTGGGACAGGGCCCCACCGGGGAGCTGTTTTTT. The full variable domain, rest sourced from reference TRBV5-4 and TRBJ2-2, is ETGVTQSPTHLIKTRGQQVTLRCSSQSGHNTVSWYQQALGQGPQFIFQYYREEENGRGNFPPRFSGLQFPNYSSELNVNALELDDSALYLCASSLGQGPTGELFFGEGSRLTVL.

The genes are TRBV11-2 and TRBJ2-1; TRBD2 agrees at 7 bases. The CDR3 runs 14 residues. The germline V gene has CDR1 SGHAT and CDR2 FQNNGV. For the CDR3, the DNA is TGTGCTAGTATGGGCCTAGCGGTGTTGGGAGAGCAGTTCTTC. Its protein is CASMGLAVLGEQFF.

J is TRBJ1-2 and V is TRBV1. TRBV1 is assigned pseudogene status. CDR3 length: 14 residues. The DNA for the CDR3 is TGCACCAGCAGCCAAGGCATACTCAACTATGGCTACACCTTC. It specifies CTSSQGILNYGYTF.

The J gene is TRBJ1-4, the V gene TRBV14; D not certain. CDR1 SGHDN and CDR2 FVKESK come from the germline V gene. The CDR3 consists of 12 residues. V lost 1 base and J lost 11, with 8 bases in between. CDR3 sequence: CASSQVADKLFF. The CDR3 DNA sequence: TGTGCCAGCAGCCAAGTGGCGGATAAACTGTTTTTT.

The rearrangement joins TRBV29-1 to TRBJ1-1; 9 bases fit TRBD1. Germline V gives CDR1 SQVTM, CDR2 ANQGSEA. The CDR3 extends over 17 amino acids. With V trimmed by 7 bases and J by 3 bases, 18 bases remained unmatched. Written as DNA, the CDR3 is TGCAGCGCCACCGGGGGGACAGGGAGATATGGGTACACTGAAGCTTTCTTT. Translating it yields CSATGGTGRYGYTEAFF.

This clone was recorded a few times. The chain links TRBV7-2 to TRBJ1-5; weak D call: TRBD1 (6 bases). Trimming left V 1 base short and J 5 bases short, with 12 bases between. The CDR3 length is 15 residues. Germline CDR1 and CDR2: SGHTA and FQGNSA. CDR3 amino acids: CASSLGAGDHQPQHF. CDR3 sequence (DNA): TGTGCCAGCAGCTTAGGTGCAGGGGACCATCAGCCCCAGCATTTT.

This clone was seen only once. J is TRBJ2-1 and V is TRBV5-1, with 10 positions matching TRBD1. This CDR3 is built from 16 residues. CDR1 and CDR2 (germline): SGHRS, YFSETQ. V was clipped by 1 base and J by 5 bases; unmatched bases: 6. CDR3 in DNA: TGCGCCAGCAGCTTGAGTCCCGGGACAGGGGACAATGAGCAGTTCTTC. It specifies CASSLSPGTGDNEQFF.

V usage is TRBV30 and J usage is TRBJ2-2, with TRBD2 matching over 7 bases. The ends lost 5 bases at V and 7 bases at J; junction bases unmatched: 4. CDR1 is GTSNPN and CDR2 is SVGIG in the germline V gene (reference sequence). The CDR3 is made up of 12 amino acids. The CDR3 is CAWSRGVGELFF. The CDR3 DNA sequence: TGTGCCTGGTCCCGGGGGGTCGGGGAGCTGTTTTTT.

This chain's CDR3 is CASSFSIAGGGTDTQYF. The CDR3 DNA reads TGTGCCAGCAGCTTTTCTATAGCGGGAGGGGGCACAGATACGCAGTATTTT. The chain carries TRBV5-8 and TRBJ2-3; 11 bases line up with TRBD2. Germline CDR1 and CDR2: SGHTS and YDEGEE. The CDR3 runs 17 residues. V shed 2 bases and J 1 base; nucleotides not matched to a gene: 6.

The chain carries TRBV5-1 and TRBJ2-5; 12 positions agree with TRBD2. Per germline, CDR1 SGHRS and CDR2 YFSETQ. The CDR3 runs 17 residues. The V and J ends lost 4 bases and 1 base, in that order; junction bases with no gene match: 8. CDR3 sequence: CASSLTGLAGSQETQYF. Here the CDR3 DNA reads TGCGCCAGCAGCCTGACCGGACTAGCGGGGAGCCAAGAGACCCAGTACTTC. The full variable domain, completed using reference TRBV5-1 and TRBJ2-5, is KAGVTQTPRYLIKTRGQQVTLSCSPISGHRSVSWYQQTPGQGLQFLFEYFSETQRNKGNFPGRFSGRQFSNSRSEMNVSTLELGDSALYLCASSLTGLAGSQETQYFGPGTRLLVL.

The chain uses TRBV5-1 and TRBJ2-3, with 11 bases identical to TRBD2. The CDR3 runs 15 residues. CDR1 is SGHRS and CDR2 is YFSETQ in the germline V gene. Trimming took 5 bases from V and 4 from J; bases not matched to a gene: 6. The CDR3, as DNA: TGCGCCAGCAGGTTGACTAGCGGGGATGCAGATACGCAGTATTTT. This gives the protein CASRLTSGDADTQYF.

V and J are TRBV30 and TRBJ2-1, with a tentative D call TRBD2 (6 bases). Germline CDR1 GTSNPN, CDR2 SVGIG (reference sequence). With 4 bases removed from V and 0 bases from J, the gap between germline ends came to 13 bases. CDR3 length: 15 residues. DNA of the CDR3: TGTGCCTGGAAGCTAGCGCAGAGCTCCTACAATGAGCAGTTCTTC. Its translation is CAWKLAQSSYNEQFF.

The rearrangement links TRBV6-1 to TRBJ1-4; perhaps TRBD1 as D (6 bases). This CDR3 region has 14 residues. The V gene's germline CDR1 is MNHNS and CDR2 SASEGT. V lost 6 bases, J lost 8 bases, and 16 bases lay in between. In DNA, the CDR3 is TGTGCCAGCAGGAGGCCGGGACAAGGAGAAAAACTGTTTTTT. Amino acid sequence: CASRRPGQGEKLFF.

The genes are TRBV5-6 and TRBJ1-1; D possibly corresponds to TRBD1 (5 bases). The germline gives CDR1 SGHDT, CDR2 YYEEEE. This CDR3 contains 14 residues. Trimming took 0 bases from V and 0 from J, leaving 6 bases between them. CDR3 region: CASSLGTLNTEAFF. The CDR3 nucleotides read TGTGCCAGCAGCTTGGGGACACTGAACACTGAAGCTTTCTTT.

This clone was recorded a few times. The rearrangement joins TRBV2 to TRBJ2-1, with 7 positions matching TRBD2. Germline CDR1 and CDR2: SNHLY and FYNNEI. There are 16 residues in the CDR3. V was pared by 3 bases and J by 3 bases, with 8 bases of the junction left unmatched. CDR3 in amino acids: CASSERSAGNYNEQFF. The CDR3 bases are TGTGCCAGCAGTGAGAGGTCAGCGGGGAACTACAATGAGCAGTTCTTC.

The chain joins TRBV11-2 to TRBJ2-5; D gene unclear. The end of the DNA aligns better with TRBJ2-7, so the J call may be wrong. The length of the CDR3 is 14 residues. Germline CDR1 is SGHAT and CDR2 is FQNNGV. The CDR3 loop is CASSLLRGTNEQYF. DNA for the CDR3: TGTGCCAGCAGCTTACTGCGAGGAACGAACGAGCAGTACTTC.

The V and J genes are TRBV5-4 and TRBJ2-3, with D perhaps matching TRBD2 (5 bases). This CDR3 is 13 amino acids long. Germline values: CDR1 SGHNT, CDR2 YYREEE (reference sequence). With 7 bases removed from V and 11 bases from J, the gap between germline ends came to 20 bases. Here the CDR3 reads CASGPEERYGQYF. In DNA, the CDR3 is TGTGCCAGCGGCCCGGAGGAAAGATATGGGCAGTATTTT.

This sequence joins TRBV2 and TRBJ2-2; 8 nucleotides line up with TRBD2. The V gene end was trimmed by 8 bases and the J gene end by 3 bases; junction bases not matched to a gene: 8. Germline V CDR1 and CDR2: SNHLY, FYNNEI. This CDR3 has 15 amino acids. The CDR3 sequence is CASRGGASHTGELFF. The CDR3 DNA reads TGTGCCAGCCGGGGGGGCGCGTCGCACACCGGGGAGCTGTTTTTT.

J is TRBJ1-2 and V is TRBV6-1; no firm D call. V was trimmed by 3 bases and J by 8 bases, leaving 16 bases between them. Looked up from germline, CDR1 is MNHNS and CDR2 is SASEGT. This CDR3 spans 14 amino acids. The CDR3 nucleotides are TGTGCCAGCAGTGACGCGACTGACTGGTCGGGCTACACCTTC. This translates into CASSDATDWSGYTF.

The CDR3 protein is CASSLTSSGANVLTF. The CDR3 region has the DNA TGCGCCAGCAGCCTAACGAGCTCTGGGGCCAACGTCCTGACTTTC. J is TRBJ2-6 and V is TRBV4-1; no reliable D call. The germline CDR1 and CDR2 sequences are MGHRA and YSYEKL. Trimming took off 4 bases at V and 0 bases at J, with 7 bases between the two ends. This CDR3 spans 15 amino acids.

This rearrangement joins TRBV5-1 to TRBJ1-1; tentatively, D is TRBD1 (5 bases). This CDR3 region has 14 residues. Trimming removed 3 bases from V and 2 bases from J, with 11 bases in between. Germline-derived CDR1 and CDR2 are SGHRS and YFSETQ. CDR3 DNA sequence: TGCGCCAGCAGCTACCTCGGGGGTAACACTGAAGCTTTCTTT. It yields the protein CASSYLGGNTEAFF.

The rearrangement links TRBV11-2 to TRBJ2-5; possible D gene TRBD1, 6 bases. The end of the DNA aligns better with TRBJ2-7, so the J call may be wrong. Germline loops: CDR1 SGHAT, CDR2 FQNNGV. The CDR3 is 14 amino acids. The CDR3 loop reads CASGPGQSSYEQYF. For the CDR3, the DNA is TGTGCCAGCGGACCTGGACAGAGCTCCTACGAGCAGTACTTC.

The chain has TRBV10-3 and TRBJ2-7, with TRBD2 identical over 15 bases. Germline V gene lookup returns CDR1 ENHRY and CDR2 SYGVKD. J gave up 2 bases and V 6 bases, and 8 bases lay outside the gene matches. The CDR3 is 17 amino acids. The DNA of the CDR3 is TGTGCCATCAGCTCCGGGACTAGCGGGGGGCACGCCTACGAGCAGTACTTC. It specifies CAISSGTSGGHAYEQYF.

The rearrangement uses TRBV28 and TRBJ2-3, with D possibly matching TRBD2 (7 bases). CDR1 is MDHEN and CDR2 is SYDVKM in the germline V gene. CDR3 size: 15 residues. Trimming removed 6 bases at V and 6 bases at J, with 19 bases between. The CDR3 sequence: CASSIPGGLRDTQYF. DNA for the CDR3: TGTGCCAGCAGCATCCCGGGGGGCCTGAGGGATACGCAGTATTTT.

This clone is a singleton in its sample. The CDR3, as DNA: TGTGCCAGCAGTGACGAACCACAGGGTACCGGGGAGCTGTTTTTT. Its translation is CASSDEPQGTGELFF. The rearrangement uses TRBV6-4 and TRBJ2-2, with a tentative D call TRBD1 (6 bases). CDR1 and CDR2 (germline): MRHNA, SNTAGT. V was shortened by 2 bases and J by 5 bases, with 12 bases between the two germline ends. This CDR3 contains 15 residues.

V is TRBV2 and J is TRBJ2-7; a weak D match, TRBD1 (5 bases). The CDR3 sequence is 12 residues long. Deletions cut 8 bases from V and 5 bases from J, with 13 bases between. The germline gives CDR1 SNHLY, CDR2 FYNNEI. For the CDR3, the DNA is TGTGCCAGCGGAACAGGTTTTAACGAGCAGTACTTC. This gives the protein CASGTGFNEQYF.